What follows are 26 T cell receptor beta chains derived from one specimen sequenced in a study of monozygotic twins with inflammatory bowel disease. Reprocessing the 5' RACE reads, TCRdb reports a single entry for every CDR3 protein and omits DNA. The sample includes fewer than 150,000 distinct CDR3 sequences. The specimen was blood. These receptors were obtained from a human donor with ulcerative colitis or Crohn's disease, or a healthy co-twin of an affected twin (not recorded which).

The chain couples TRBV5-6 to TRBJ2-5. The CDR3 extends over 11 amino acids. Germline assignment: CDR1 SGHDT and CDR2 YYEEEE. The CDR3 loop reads CASSFGETQYF.

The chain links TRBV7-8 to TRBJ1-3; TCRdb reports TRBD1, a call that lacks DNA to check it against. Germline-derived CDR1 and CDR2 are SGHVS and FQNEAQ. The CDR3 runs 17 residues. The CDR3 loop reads CASSFPTDRVKGNTIYF.

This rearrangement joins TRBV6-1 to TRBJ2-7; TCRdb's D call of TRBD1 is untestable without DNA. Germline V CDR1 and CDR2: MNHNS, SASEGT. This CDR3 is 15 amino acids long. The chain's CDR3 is CASRLPGTGSYEQYF.

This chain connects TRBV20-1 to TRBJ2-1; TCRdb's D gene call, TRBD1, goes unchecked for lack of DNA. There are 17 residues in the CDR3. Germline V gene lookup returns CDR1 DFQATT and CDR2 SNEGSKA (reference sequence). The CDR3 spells CSARTGGRTRSYNEQFF.

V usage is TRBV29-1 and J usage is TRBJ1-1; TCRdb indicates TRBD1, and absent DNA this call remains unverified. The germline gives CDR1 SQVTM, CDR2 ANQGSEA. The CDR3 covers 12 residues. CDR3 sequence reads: CSVRVLGVRAFF. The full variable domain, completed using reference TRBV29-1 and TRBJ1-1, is SAVISQKPSRDICQRGTSLTIQCQVDSQVTMMFWYRQQPGQSLTLIATANQGSEATYESGFVIDKFPISRPNLTFSTLTVSNMSPEDSSIYLCSVRVLGVRAFFGQGTRLTVV.

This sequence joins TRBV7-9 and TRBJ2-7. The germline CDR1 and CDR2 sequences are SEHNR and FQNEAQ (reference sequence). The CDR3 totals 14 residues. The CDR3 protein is CASSPFVGPYEQYF. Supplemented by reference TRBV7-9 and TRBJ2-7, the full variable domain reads DTGVSQNPRHKITKRGQNVTFRCDPISEHNRLYWYRQTLGQGPEFLTYFQNEAQLEKSRLLSDRFSAERPKGSFSTLEIQRTEQGDSAMYLCASSPFVGPYEQYFGPGTRLTVT.

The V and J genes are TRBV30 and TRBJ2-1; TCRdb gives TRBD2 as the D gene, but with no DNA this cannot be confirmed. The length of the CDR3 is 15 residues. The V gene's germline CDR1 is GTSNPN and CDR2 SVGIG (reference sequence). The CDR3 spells CAWRGTSHSYNEQFF.

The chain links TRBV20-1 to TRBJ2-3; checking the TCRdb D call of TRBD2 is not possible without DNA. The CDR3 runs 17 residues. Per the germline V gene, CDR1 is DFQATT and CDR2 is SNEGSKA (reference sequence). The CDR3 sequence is CSARDPRTSGGTDTQYF.

CDR3 protein: CASSGTGREKLFF. The rearrangement joins TRBV5-1 to TRBJ1-4; TCRdb designates TRBD1, a call that cannot be tested without DNA. The CDR3 runs to 13 residues. From germline, CDR1 is SGHRS and CDR2 YFSETQ.

CDR3 region: CASSPQTAMAYEQYF. The chain joins TRBV5-1 to TRBJ2-7; TCRdb names TRBD1, which stays unverified in the absence of DNA. Germline values: CDR1 SGHRS, CDR2 YFSETQ. The CDR3 sequence is 15 residues long.

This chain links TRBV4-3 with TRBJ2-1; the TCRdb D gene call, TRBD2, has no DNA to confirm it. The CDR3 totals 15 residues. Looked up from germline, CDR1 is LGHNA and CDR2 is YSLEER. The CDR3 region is CASSRGLAGRNEQFF.

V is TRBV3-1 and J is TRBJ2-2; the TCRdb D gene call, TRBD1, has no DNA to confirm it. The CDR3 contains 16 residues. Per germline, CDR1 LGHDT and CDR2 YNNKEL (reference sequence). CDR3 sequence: CASRRIGQTNTGELFF.

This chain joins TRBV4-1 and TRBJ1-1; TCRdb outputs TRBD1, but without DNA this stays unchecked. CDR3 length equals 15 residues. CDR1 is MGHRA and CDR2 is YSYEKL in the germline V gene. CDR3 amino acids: CASSQVTGISAEAFF.

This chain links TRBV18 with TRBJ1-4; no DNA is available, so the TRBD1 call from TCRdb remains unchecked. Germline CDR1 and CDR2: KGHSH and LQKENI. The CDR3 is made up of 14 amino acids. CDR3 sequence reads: CASRQAKSYEKLFF.

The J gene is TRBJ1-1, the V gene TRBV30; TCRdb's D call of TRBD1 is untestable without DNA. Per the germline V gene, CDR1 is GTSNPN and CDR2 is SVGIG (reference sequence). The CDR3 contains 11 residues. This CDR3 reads CAWGLQAEAFF.

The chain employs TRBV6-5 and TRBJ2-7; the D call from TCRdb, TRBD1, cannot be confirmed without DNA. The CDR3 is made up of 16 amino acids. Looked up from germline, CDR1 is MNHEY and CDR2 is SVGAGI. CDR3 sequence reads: CASSYPGQRGSREQYF.

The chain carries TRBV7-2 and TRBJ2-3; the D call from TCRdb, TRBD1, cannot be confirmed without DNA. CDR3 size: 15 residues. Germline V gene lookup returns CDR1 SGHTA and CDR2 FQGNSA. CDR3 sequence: CASSLGAPPADTQYF.

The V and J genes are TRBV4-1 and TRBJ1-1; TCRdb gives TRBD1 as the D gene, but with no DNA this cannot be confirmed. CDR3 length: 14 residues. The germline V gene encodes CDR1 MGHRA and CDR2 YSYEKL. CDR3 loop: CASSQDRSLTEAFF.

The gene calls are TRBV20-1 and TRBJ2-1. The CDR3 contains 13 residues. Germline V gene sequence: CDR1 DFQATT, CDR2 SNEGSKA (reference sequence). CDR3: CSASGVSYNEQFF.

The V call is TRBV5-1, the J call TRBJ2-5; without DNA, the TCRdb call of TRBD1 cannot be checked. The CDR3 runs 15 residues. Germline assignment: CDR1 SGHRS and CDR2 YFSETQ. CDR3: CASSLDGGVQETQYF. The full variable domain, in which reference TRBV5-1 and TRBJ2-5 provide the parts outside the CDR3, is KAGVTQTPRYLIKTRGQQVTLSCSPISGHRSVSWYQQTPGQGLQFLFEYFSETQRNKGNFPGRFSGRQFSNSRSEMNVSTLELGDSALYLCASSLDGGVQETQYFGPGTRLLVL.

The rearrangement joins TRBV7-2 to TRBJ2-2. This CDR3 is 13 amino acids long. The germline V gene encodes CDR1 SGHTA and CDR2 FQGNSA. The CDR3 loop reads CASSSGVRRELFF.

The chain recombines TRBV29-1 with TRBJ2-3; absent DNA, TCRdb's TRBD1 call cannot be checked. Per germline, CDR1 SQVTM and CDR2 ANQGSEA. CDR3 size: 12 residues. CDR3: CSVEQGADTQYF.

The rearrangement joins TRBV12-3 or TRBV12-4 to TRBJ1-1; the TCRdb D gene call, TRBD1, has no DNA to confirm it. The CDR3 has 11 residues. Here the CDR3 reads CASSFRGKAFF.

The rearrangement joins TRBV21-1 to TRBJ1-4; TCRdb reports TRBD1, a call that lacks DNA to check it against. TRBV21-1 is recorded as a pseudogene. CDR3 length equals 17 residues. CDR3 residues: CASSHSGTVNTEEKLFF.

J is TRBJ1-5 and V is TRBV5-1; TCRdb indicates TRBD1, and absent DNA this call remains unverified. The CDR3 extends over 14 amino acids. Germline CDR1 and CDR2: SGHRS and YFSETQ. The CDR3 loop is CASSSGPGDQPQHF. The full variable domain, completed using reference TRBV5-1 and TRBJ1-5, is KAGVTQTPRYLIKTRGQQVTLSCSPISGHRSVSWYQQTPGQGLQFLFEYFSETQRNKGNFPGRFSGRQFSNSRSEMNVSTLELGDSALYLCASSSGPGDQPQHFGDGTRLSIL.

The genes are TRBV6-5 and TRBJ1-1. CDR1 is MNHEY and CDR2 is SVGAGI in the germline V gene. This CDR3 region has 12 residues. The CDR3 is CASRHLNTEAFF.